This T cell receptor beta chain was identified in a study of cytotoxic CD8 clonotypes in ibrutinib-treated CLL. Study-wide background: The taking of response samples occurred after a median roughly twelve months of treatment, with a range of 6 to 36. Study results and caveats: Patients showed higher baseline clonality than age-matched healthy donors, and it tracked circulating CD8+ T-cell counts.

Concerning this clone: Its cognate antigen is unknown.

Data came from immunoSEQ multiplex PCR; TCRdb stores just in-frame clones and leaves some out. This sample carries over 200,000 clones, more than 65% of them seen once, and the ten largest clones take roughly 5.9%. The length of the CDR3 is 19 residues. Germline V lookup: CDR1 MNHNS, CDR2 SASEGT. With V trimmed by 4 bases and J by 5 bases, 17 bases remained unmatched. The TCR was taken from a human donor with chronic lymphocytic leukemia. V gene TRBV6-1 combines with J gene TRBJ1-2, with 12 bases aligning to TRBD1. This specimen consisted of PBMCs, obtained after 12 months of ibrutinib treatment. CDR3 residues: CASSAHLGTGGENGYGYTF. Here the CDR3 DNA reads TGTGCCAGCAGTGCCCATCTCGGGACAGGGGGCGAAAATGGTTATGGCTACACCTTC.